The following is a TCR beta chain sequence with its context. The PCR employed 60 Vbeta primers together with 13 Jbeta primers. Method: immunoSEQ multiplex PCR; TCRdb's copy keeps in-frame clones and lacks some. The table lists tens of thousands of clones. With 5 bases clipped from V and 8 bases from J, the junction kept 8 bases outside the gene matches. This CDR3 contains 14 residues. CDR1 is SNHLY, CDR2 FYNNEI, per germline. The sample belongs to a study of cytomegalovirus exposure and HLA in healthy donors. The specimen was PBMCs. This receptor was identified in a woman in her sixties in good health and CMV-seropositive. J is TRBJ2-1 and V is TRBV2; 8 positions agree with TRBD2. CDR3 in DNA: TGTGCCAGCAGTAGAAACGGGGGGGCGTATGAGCAGTTCTTC. It translates to CASSRNGGAYEQFF.